Given below is one T cell receptor (beta chain) in context. These data are taken from a study of patients and donors after allogeneic stem cell transplantation. TCRdb ran MiXCR on the RT-PCR reads and lists one entry per CDR3 protein. This table has roughly 940,000 distinct CDR3 sequences, approximately 18% appearing once. V was shortened by 5 bases and J by 1 base, with 15 bases between the two germline ends. Germline assignment: CDR1 SGHVS and CDR2 FNYEAQ. The CDR3 runs to 17 residues. Source material: blood, either unsorted or a sorted T cell fraction (not recorded which). The sequence was obtained from a human donor who was either an allogeneic HSCT recipient or a stem cell or donor lymphocyte infusion donor (not recorded which). It is not recorded whose cells these are; they may come from a transplant donor. The chain couples TRBV7-6 to TRBJ1-6, with D tentatively TRBD1 (5 bases). CDR3 sequence reads: CASSRDGAWSYNSPLHF. CDR3 DNA: TGTGCCAGCAGCCGGGACGGCGCGTGGTCCTATAATTCACCCCTCCACTTT.